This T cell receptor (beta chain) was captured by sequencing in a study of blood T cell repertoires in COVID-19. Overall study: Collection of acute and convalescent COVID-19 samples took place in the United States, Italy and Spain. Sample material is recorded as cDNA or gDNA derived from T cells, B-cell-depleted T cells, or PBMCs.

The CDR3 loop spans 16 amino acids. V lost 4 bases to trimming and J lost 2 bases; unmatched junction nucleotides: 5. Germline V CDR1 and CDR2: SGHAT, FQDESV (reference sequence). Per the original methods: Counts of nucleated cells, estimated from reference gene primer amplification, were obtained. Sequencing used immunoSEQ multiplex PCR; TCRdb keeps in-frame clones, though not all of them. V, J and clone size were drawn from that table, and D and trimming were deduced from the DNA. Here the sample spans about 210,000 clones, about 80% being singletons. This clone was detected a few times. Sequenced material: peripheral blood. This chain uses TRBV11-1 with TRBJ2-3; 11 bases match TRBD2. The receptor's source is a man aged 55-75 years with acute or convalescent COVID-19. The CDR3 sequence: CASSSRTSGLTDTQYF. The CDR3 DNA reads TGTGCCAGCAGCTCACGGACTAGCGGGCTCACAGATACGCAGTATTTT.